This entry features one T cell receptor beta chain sequence. Its target antigen remains unknown. No much larger clone is present one base from it, and per-base qualities are unavailable. The library came from the immunoSEQ multiplex PCR assay. TCRdb stores this immuneACCESS table with in-frame sequences only. Part of the clones is absent; in the studies checked, under half of the shortfall reflects unresolved V genes, and no reason is known for the rest. The sample yields tens of thousands of clones; around 92% were counted once. The ten largest clones take up 1% to 1.5% of the sample. V was cut back by 2 bases and J by 0 bases, leaving a gap of 10 bases between them. Taken from cysteine to phenylalanine, the CDR3 has 15 residues. The sequence is cut down to CDR3 DNA, 45 bases in frame from base 1. According to the germline V gene, CDR1 reads SGHTA and CDR2 reads FQGNSA. This sample is drawn from a study of T cell changes during pregnancy in multiple sclerosis (dated by TCRdb to the late 2010s). For context, the study as a whole: The study examined how the T cell repertoire changed over the course of pregnancy in women with multiple sclerosis.

The source of this sequence is a female donor in good health, enrolled as a control in a pregnancy study. The sequencing here drew on peripheral blood, taken after pregnancy. The sequence joins TRBV7-2 to TRBJ1-2, and TRBD1 may be the D gene, going by 6 matching bases. This receptor has the CDR3 CASSLSRTANYGYTF. The sequenced DNA: TGTGCCAGCAGCTTATCGCGGACAGCTAACTATGGCTACACCTTC.